These 19 T cell receptor beta chains were sequenced from one sample in a study of blood T cell repertoires in COVID-19. The assay was immunoSEQ multiplex PCR, and TCRdb's table has in-frame clones only and misses some. The sample carries 330,000 or so clones, 87% recorded once. Material: PBMCs or T cells enriched from blood (not recorded which). These receptor sequences come from a woman younger than 45 who had recovered from COVID-19.

The genes are TRBV18 and TRBJ1-3; D gene uncertain. Germline V gene lookup returns CDR1 KGHSH and CDR2 LQKENI. The ends were cut back, 2 bases at V and 0 bases at J, with 8 bases in the middle. CDR3 length: 15 amino acids. DNA for the CDR3: TGTGCCAGCTCACCAACTTTGAGCTCTGGAAACACCATATATTTT. This encodes CASSPTLSSGNTIYF.

The table lists this clone with a few counts. The chain couples TRBV28 to TRBJ2-7; tentatively, D is TRBD2 (7 bases). This CDR3 spans 15 amino acids. Germline V gene data show CDR1 as MDHEN and CDR2 as SYDVKM. The ends were cut back, 7 bases at V and 0 bases at J, with 16 bases in the middle. The CDR3 bases are TGTGCCAGCAAGGGAGGGGACACACCCTCCTACGAGCAGTACTTC. Protein sequence: CASKGGDTPSYEQYF.

This chain links TRBV19 with TRBJ2-1, with 7 positions matching TRBD2. Germline V gene data show CDR1 as LNHDA and CDR2 as SQIVND (reference sequence). With 3 bases clipped from V and 3 bases from J, the junction kept 8 bases outside the gene matches. The CDR3 totals 16 residues. The CDR3 region has the DNA TGTGCCAGTAGTATTCTTGCGGGAGCGGTCTACAATGAGCAGTTCTTC. This codes for CASSILAGAVYNEQFF. The variable domain in full, with the rest retrieved from reference TRBV19 and TRBJ2-1, is DGGITQSPKYLFRKEGQNVTLSCEQNLNHDAMYWYRQDPGQGLRLIYYSQIVNDFQKGDIAEGYSVSREKKESFPLTVTSAQKNPTAFYLCASSILAGAVYNEQFFGPGTRLTVL.

This chain links TRBV19 with TRBJ1-1; D is perhaps TRBD1 (6 bases). The germline V and J ends were trimmed by 6 bases and 0 bases, with 23 bases remaining between them. Germline assignment: CDR1 LNHDA and CDR2 SQIVND (reference sequence). The CDR3 consists of 18 residues. The chain's CDR3 is CASRYPGGGGSMNTEAFF. CDR3 in DNA: TGTGCCAGTAGATACCCCGGGGGGGGCGGTTCAATGAACACTGAAGCTTTCTTT.

The J gene is TRBJ1-2, the V gene TRBV5-5; D gene uncertain. The germline V and J ends were trimmed by 2 bases and 1 base, with 12 bases remaining between them. Germline V CDR1 and CDR2: SGHKS, YYEKEE (reference sequence). This CDR3 contains 15 residues. CDR3 bases: TGTGCCAGCAGCTTTAGTGAACTCCTTAACTATGGCTACACCTTC. Amino acid sequence: CASSFSELLNYGYTF.

A few counts support this clone. The chain recombines TRBV7-8 with TRBJ1-2, with D possibly TRBD1 on 5 matching bases. This CDR3 is 14 amino acids long. V dropped 5 bases and J dropped 4 bases, with 14 bases sitting between them. Per germline, CDR1 SGHVS and CDR2 FQNEAQ. The CDR3, as DNA: TGTGCCAGCAGCCCGAATGGGGGAGGCTATGGCTACACCTTC. Its protein is CASSPNGGGYGYTF.

The rearrangement links TRBV6-5 to TRBJ2-5; no clear D gene. V lost 0 bases and J 2 bases, leaving 13 bases between the germline ends. Germline CDR1 and CDR2: MNHEY and SVGAGI. CDR3 size: 16 residues. CDR3 amino acids: CASSYSILTEQETQYF. CDR3 sequence (DNA): TGTGCCAGCAGTTACTCGATACTCACAGAACAAGAGACCCAGTACTTC.

The gene calls are TRBV5-5 and TRBJ1-1; the D is unclear. Germline assignment: CDR1 SGHKS and CDR2 YYEKEE (reference sequence). The V gene lost 4 bases and the J gene lost 0 bases, with 13 bases spanning the gap. The CDR3 consists of 15 residues. The CDR3 nucleotides are TGTGCCAGCAGCGATAGAGTTCCGTTGAACACTGAAGCTTTCTTT. Encoded protein: CASSDRVPLNTEAFF.

The chain employs TRBV19 and TRBJ2-7; 9 bases line up with TRBD2. Trimming removed 5 bases from V and 4 bases from J; junction bases left unmatched: 9. Germline CDR1 and CDR2: LNHDA and SQIVND (reference sequence). The CDR3 runs 15 residues. DNA of the CDR3: TGTGCCAGTAGTGTCAATAGCGGGAGTGGTTACGAGCAGTACTTC. Protein: CASSVNSGSGYEQYF.

The J gene is TRBJ1-5, the V gene TRBV25-1, with D perhaps matching TRBD1 (5 bases). V was cut by 6 bases and J by 2 bases, with 14 bases left in between. Germline lookup yields CDR1 MGHDK and CDR2 SYGVNS. The CDR3 runs to 15 residues. CDR3 sequence reads: CASSGRGRCNQPQHF. CDR3 nucleotide sequence: TGTGCCAGCAGCGGGAGGGGACGATGCAATCAGCCCCAGCATTTT.

The chain couples TRBV27 to TRBJ2-4; the D gene is possibly TRBD2 (5 bases). The CDR3 spans 16 residues. Trimming shortened V by 2 bases and J by 3 bases, and 14 bases separated the two germline ends. The germline gives CDR1 MNHEY, CDR2 SMNVEV (reference sequence). CDR3 residues: CASSLGRGMGKNIQYF. CDR3 DNA: TGTGCCAGCAGTTTAGGACGGGGTATGGGCAAAAACATTCAGTACTTC.

V is TRBV28 and J is TRBJ1-1, with D possibly being TRBD1 (5 bases). Deletions cut 8 bases from V and 4 bases from J, with 17 bases between. This CDR3 has 14 residues. Germline V gives CDR1 MDHEN, CDR2 SYDVKM. The CDR3, as DNA: TGTGCCAGCGTCACCAGGCTTAGGGGCACTGAAGCTTTCTTT. As protein: CASVTRLRGTEAFF.

This clone was detected a few times. V and J are TRBV19 and TRBJ2-2; 9 bases line up with TRBD1. The germline V gene encodes CDR1 LNHDA and CDR2 SQIVND (reference sequence). Losses at the gene ends were 3 bases for V and 7 bases for J; bases not matched to a gene: 9. The CDR3 sequence is 16 residues long. CDR3 sequence reads: CASSIPGTGTIGELFF. DNA for the CDR3: TGTGCCAGTAGTATCCCCGGGACAGGGACTATCGGGGAGCTGTTTTTT. The complete variable domain, with remaining parts taken from reference TRBV19 and TRBJ2-2, reads DGGITQSPKYLFRKEGQNVTLSCEQNLNHDAMYWYRQDPGQGLRLIYYSQIVNDFQKGDIAEGYSVSREKKESFPLTVTSAQKNPTAFYLCASSIPGTGTIGELFFGEGSRLTVL.

The chain is built from TRBV6-5 and TRBJ2-5, with 12 nucleotides matching TRBD2. V dropped 3 bases and J dropped 5; count of bases not matched to a gene: 4. This CDR3 has 15 amino acids. The germline gives CDR1 MNHEY, CDR2 SVGAGI. CDR3 in DNA: TGTGCCAGCAGTTATCTAGCGGGAGGGATGGAGACCCAGTACTTC. Residues: CASSYLAGGMETQYF.

The gene calls are TRBV19 and TRBJ1-5; 7 bases map to TRBD1. This CDR3 is built from 15 residues. Germline V gives CDR1 LNHDA, CDR2 SQIVND (reference sequence). The V and J ends lost 6 bases and 3 bases, in that order; junction bases with no gene match: 8. CDR3 residues: CASSPRQGDNQPQHF. For the CDR3, the DNA is TGTGCCAGTAGCCCGAGGCAGGGGGACAATCAGCCCCAGCATTTT.

The chain combines TRBV27 with TRBJ2-1; D may be TRBD2 (6 bases). The ends were cut back, 7 bases at V and 5 bases at J, with 18 bases in the middle. The CDR3 extends over 15 amino acids. The germline V gene has CDR1 MNHEY and CDR2 SMNVEV (reference sequence). CDR3 bases: TGTGCCAGCACCGATCTAGCGCCGGGGCACAATGAGCAGTTCTTC. Protein sequence: CASTDLAPGHNEQFF.

The V and J genes are TRBV7-9 and TRBJ1-1; TRBD1 might be the D (5 bases). CDR1 SEHNR and CDR2 FQNEAQ come from the germline V gene (reference sequence). This CDR3 spans 14 amino acids. V was clipped by 5 bases and J by 0 bases, with 10 bases between them. The CDR3 loop is CASSQTALNTEAFF. CDR3 DNA: TGTGCCAGCAGCCAGACAGCCTTGAACACTGAAGCTTTCTTT.

The gene calls are TRBV3-1 (or the pseudogene TRBV3-2) and TRBJ1-3, with 10 bases that match TRBD1. The CDR3 consists of 16 residues. CDR1 LGHDT and CDR2 YNNKEL come from the germline V gene (reference sequence). V lost 2 bases to trimming and J lost 4 bases; unmatched junction nucleotides: 5. CDR3 DNA: TGTGCCAGCAGCCAATCCGACAGGGGGCTCGGAAACACCATATATTTT. Its translation: CASSQSDRGLGNTIYF.

With regard to this clone: This sample includes further DNA sequences coding for the same CDR3. This rearrangement joins TRBV5-1 to TRBJ2-1, with 11 bases matching TRBD2. From germline, CDR1 is SGHRS and CDR2 YFSETQ. V shed 4 bases and J 6 bases; nucleotides not matched to a gene: 3. The CDR3 covers 14 residues. The CDR3 loop reads CASSPGTSGNEQFF. CDR3 nucleotides: TGCGCCAGCAGCCCGGGGACTAGCGGCAATGAGCAGTTCTTC.